This T cell receptor (beta chain) was obtained from a study of T cells in Graves' hyperthyroidism and ophthalmopathy. Study results and limitations: The model predicted ophthalmopathy a median around 6.5 months before onset.

Amplified TCR beta CDR3 regions came from RNA transcripts. A set of HTBI primers served as the primers for a first-round RT-PCR of the TCR CDR3. Each CDR3 protein is one row after TCRdb ran MiXCR on the multiplex PCR reads. The repertoire has hundreds of thousands of distinct CDR3 sequences, about 15% of them found once; the top ten carry about 10%. The CDR3 consists of 17 residues. Trimming cost V 2 bases and J 1 base, with 15 bases left between them. The germline V gene encodes CDR1 SEHNR and CDR2 FQNEAQ (reference sequence). Uncontrolled infection, other autoimmune disease, pregnancy or lactation barred patients from enrollment. This clonotype was seen at least ten times. What it binds is unknown.

The origin of this receptor is a woman under 30 with Graves' hyperthyroidism. Sequences were obtained from blood. The chain employs TRBV7-9 and TRBJ2-1; the D gene is possibly TRBD2 (5 bases). The CDR3 region is CASSLPLDGDSYNEQFF. CDR3 sequence (DNA): TGTGCCAGCAGCTTACCACTGGACGGGGATTCCTACAATGAGCAGTTCTTC. The whole variable domain, filled in from reference TRBV7-9 and TRBJ2-1, reads DTGVSQNPRHKITKRGQNVTFRCDPISEHNRLYWYRQTLGQGPEFLTYFQNEAQLEKSRLLSDRFSAERPKGSFSTLEIQRTEQGDSAMYLCASSLPLDGDSYNEQFFGPGTRLTVL.